The source of this T cell receptor beta chain is a study of T cell responses to AZD1222 COVID-19 vaccine (dated by TCRdb to the early 2020s). Study-wide context: Because spike-specific TCR depth and breadth did not differ between the two schedules, AZD1222 recipients who got a second dose at roughly 4 weeks were pooled with those who got a second dose at roughly 12 weeks. A total of 230 to 250 trial participants underwent TCR sequencing, of whom 200 to 220 had received two doses of AZD1222 and about 25 had received two doses of the MenACWY control vaccine. Enrollment into the trials was organized by age into subgroups of 18-55, 56-69 and 70-plus years, and those subgroups contained roughly 140, 27 and 60 TCR-sequenced participants, respectively.

Beyond this particular receptor, the publication reports: In the small 56-69-year group, the increase in depth fell short of significance, most likely because of low power. Because no day 14 peak-response samples were available, the repertoires could be characterized only after the peak T cell response. Conclusions about previously exposed vaccinees were limited because only six AZD1222 recipients were SARS-CoV-2 seropositive at baseline. The whole spike protein was spanned by vaccine-associated CD4 TCRs, and dominant responses were seen in regions 160-218 and 743-854. Spike-specific TCR breadth and depth rose significantly after two AZD1222 doses compared with day 0 and with MenACWY recipients. Epitopes outside the regions mutated in the B.1.351 and B.1.1.7 variants were reportedly recognized by nearly half of the unique spike-specific TCRs. Most participants were white British and females outnumbered males, and the authors suggested that clonal diversity may have been underestimated.

Points on this clone: Which antigen it targets is not known. Base quality data are lacking; no much larger clone is found one base away.

The time point tag for this specimen amounts to: baseline before first vaccination. Samples from vaccinated people were obtained from the UK trials COV001 and COV002, which included a single-blind randomized controlled phase 2/3 trial of AZD1222 (ChAdOx1 nCoV-19) in healthy adults. Trial participant PBMC samples were collected at day 0 and day 28 after the second dose for TCRbeta chain sequencing. V drops 11 bases and J drops 4 bases, leaving 16 bases in between. From the cysteine up to the phenylalanine, the CDR3 has a length of 13 residues. The DNA shown is the 39-base CDR3, in frame from base 1. For CDR1 and CDR2, the germline V gene lists MNHEY and SVGAGI. The CDR3 regions of human TCRbeta chains were subjected to immunosequencing. The original methods were these. Repertoire TCRs were matched against a reference library of SARS-CoV-2-specific TCRs generated with the MIRA antigen-specificity platform. Breadth was defined as the fraction of unique TCRs that were SARS-CoV-2-associated. Depth was defined as the fraction of total T cells that were SARS-CoV-2-associated. Each spike-specific TCR was assigned to its reactive spike region and to a CD4 or CD8 class using the MIRA data. Log10-transformed breadth and depth values were compared by one-way ANOVA with Sidak's multiple comparisons tests. TCRdb took this table from immuneACCESS and kept in-frame rearrangements with V and J called. Such tables lack part of the clones; where checked against another copy, unresolved V genes explain under half of the gap, and the rest is unexplained. That table is the source of V, J and clone size, and D and trimming were worked out from the DNA. The sample table lists roughly 100,000 clones, 92% of them with a count of one. The top ten clones comprise about 1.2% of the sample.

The material was peripheral blood, obtained on day 0 of AZD1222 vaccination. The TCR sequence derives from an adult in good health. In this chain, TRBV6-5 is recombined with TRBJ2-3; the D gene is possibly TRBD2, with 6 bases matching. The CDR3 reads as follows: CAAKPWEADTQYF. The base sequence is TGTGCCGCAAAACCGTGGGAGGCAGATACGCAGTATTTT.